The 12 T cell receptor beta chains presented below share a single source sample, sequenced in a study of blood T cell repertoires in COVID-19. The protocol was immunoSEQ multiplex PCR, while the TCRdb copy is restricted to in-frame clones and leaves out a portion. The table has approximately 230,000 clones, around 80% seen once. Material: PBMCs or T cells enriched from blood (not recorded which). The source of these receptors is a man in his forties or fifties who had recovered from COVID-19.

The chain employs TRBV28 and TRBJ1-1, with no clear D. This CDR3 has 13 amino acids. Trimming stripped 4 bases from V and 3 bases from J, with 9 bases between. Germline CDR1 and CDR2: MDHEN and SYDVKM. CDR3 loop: CASSSPLDTEAFF. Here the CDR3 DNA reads TGTGCCAGCAGTTCCCCTCTAGACACTGAAGCTTTCTTT.

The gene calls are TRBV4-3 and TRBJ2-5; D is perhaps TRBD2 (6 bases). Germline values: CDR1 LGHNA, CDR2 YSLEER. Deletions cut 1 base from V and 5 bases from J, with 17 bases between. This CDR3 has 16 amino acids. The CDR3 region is CASSQAIGGNTETQYF. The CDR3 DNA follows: TGCGCCAGCAGCCAAGCCATTGGGGGGAATACGGAGACCCAGTACTTC.

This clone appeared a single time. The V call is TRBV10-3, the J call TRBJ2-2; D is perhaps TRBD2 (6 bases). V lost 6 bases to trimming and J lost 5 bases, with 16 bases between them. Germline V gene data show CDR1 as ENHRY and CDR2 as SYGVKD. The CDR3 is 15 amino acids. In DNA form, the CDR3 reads TGTGCCATCAGACCCCTAGCGAACTGGACCGGGGAGCTGTTTTTT. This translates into CAIRPLANWTGELFF.

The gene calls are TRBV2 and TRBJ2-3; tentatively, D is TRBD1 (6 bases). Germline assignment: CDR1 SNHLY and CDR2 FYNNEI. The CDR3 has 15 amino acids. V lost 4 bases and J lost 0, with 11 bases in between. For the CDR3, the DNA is TGTGCCAGCAGTGGGACAGCGCCTAGCACAGATACGCAGTATTTT. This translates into CASSGTAPSTDTQYF.

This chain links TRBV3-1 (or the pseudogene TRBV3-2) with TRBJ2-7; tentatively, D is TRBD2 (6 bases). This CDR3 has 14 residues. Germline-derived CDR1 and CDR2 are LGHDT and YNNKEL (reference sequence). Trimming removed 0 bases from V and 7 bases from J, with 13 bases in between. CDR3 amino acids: CASSQEPGRREQYF. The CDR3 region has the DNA TGTGCCAGCAGCCAAGAGCCGGGGAGGAGGGAGCAGTACTTC.

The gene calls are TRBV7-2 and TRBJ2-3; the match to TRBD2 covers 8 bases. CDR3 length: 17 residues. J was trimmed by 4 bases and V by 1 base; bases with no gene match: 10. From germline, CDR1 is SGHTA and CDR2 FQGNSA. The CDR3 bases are TGTGCCAGCAGCTTAGTCCCCGGGGGGGCGGGCGCAGATACGCAGTATTTT. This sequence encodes CASSLVPGGAGADTQYF.

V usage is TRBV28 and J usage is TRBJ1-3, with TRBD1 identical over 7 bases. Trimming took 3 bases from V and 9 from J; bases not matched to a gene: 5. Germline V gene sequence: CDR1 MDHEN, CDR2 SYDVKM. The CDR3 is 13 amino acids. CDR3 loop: CASSFQAGGTIYF. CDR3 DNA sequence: TGTGCCAGCAGTTTTCAGGCAGGGGGCACCATATATTTT.

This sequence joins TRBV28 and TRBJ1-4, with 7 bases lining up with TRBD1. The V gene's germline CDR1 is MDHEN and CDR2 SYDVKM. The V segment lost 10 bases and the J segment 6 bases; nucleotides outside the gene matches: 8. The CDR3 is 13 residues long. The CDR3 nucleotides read TGTGCCACGGAACAGGGGCGGGATGAAAAACTGTTTTTT. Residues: CATEQGRDEKLFF.

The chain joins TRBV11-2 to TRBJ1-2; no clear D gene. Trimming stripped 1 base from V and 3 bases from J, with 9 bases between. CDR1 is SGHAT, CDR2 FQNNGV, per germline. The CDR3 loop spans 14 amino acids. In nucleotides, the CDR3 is TGTGCCAGCAGCTTAGTCGCAGAGGACTATGGCTACACCTTC. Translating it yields CASSLVAEDYGYTF.

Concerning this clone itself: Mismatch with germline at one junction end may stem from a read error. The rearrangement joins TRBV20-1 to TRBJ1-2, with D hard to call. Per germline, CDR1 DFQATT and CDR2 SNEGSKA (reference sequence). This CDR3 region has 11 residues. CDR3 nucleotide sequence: TGCAGTGCTAGAGCCACCGGGTTTCATTCCTTC. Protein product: CSARATGFHSF.

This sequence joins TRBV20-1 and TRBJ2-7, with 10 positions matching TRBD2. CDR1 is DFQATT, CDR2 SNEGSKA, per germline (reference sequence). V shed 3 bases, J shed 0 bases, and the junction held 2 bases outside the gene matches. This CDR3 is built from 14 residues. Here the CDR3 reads CSASGTSVSYEQYF. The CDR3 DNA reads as TGCAGTGCTAGTGGGACTAGCGTCTCCTACGAGCAGTACTTC.

CDR3 in amino acids: CASSLIAGPDTQYF. For the CDR3, the DNA is TGTGCCAGCAGCTTAATAGCGGGGCCAGATACGCAGTATTTT. V and J are TRBV11-2 and TRBJ2-3, with 8 bases that match TRBD2. With 2 bases clipped from V and 4 bases from J, the junction kept 2 bases outside the gene matches. Germline loops: CDR1 SGHAT, CDR2 FQNNGV. The CDR3 extends over 14 amino acids.